One and the same sample provided the 24 T cell receptor beta chains below, sequenced in a study of OX40 agonist ivuxolimab in advanced cancers. Some clones are missing from TCRdb's copy, which holds only in-frame ones; the method was immunoSEQ multiplex PCR. The data contain approximately 57,000 clones, 80% to 90% of them singletons. Sequences were derived from CD4+ or CD8+ T cells sorted from blood, sampled in a trial of the OX40 agonist ivuxolimab. All receptors derive from an adult with an advanced solid tumor such as melanoma, head and neck, liver or kidney cancer.

This sequence joins TRBV5-1 and TRBJ2-1; 9 positions match TRBD2. Germline V gives CDR1 SGHRS, CDR2 YFSETQ. J lost 5 bases, V lost 1 base, and 4 bases had no gene match. There are 15 residues in the CDR3. The CDR3 loop is CASSLSSGRNNEQFF. The CDR3 DNA is TGCGCCAGCAGCTTGAGTAGCGGGAGAAACAATGAGCAGTTCTTC.

The rearrangement uses TRBV7-8 and TRBJ1-1; 10 bases line up with TRBD1. The V and J ends lost 5 bases and 10 bases, in that order; junction bases with no gene match: 7. The CDR3 consists of 13 residues. From germline, CDR1 is SGHVS and CDR2 FQNEAQ. The CDR3 loop reads CASSLPGDRGAFF. In DNA, the CDR3 is TGTGCCAGCAGCCTCCCTGGGGACAGGGGAGCTTTCTTT.

The rearrangement uses TRBV5-1 and TRBJ2-5; TRBD2 matches at 13 bases. The CDR3 is 15 amino acids. V was pared by 2 bases and J by 3 bases, with 1 base of the junction left unmatched. The germline CDR1 and CDR2 sequences are SGHRS and YFSETQ. CDR3 residues: CASSLGTSGEETQYF. The CDR3 nucleotides read TGCGCCAGCAGCTTAGGGACTAGCGGGGAAGAGACCCAGTACTTC.

The chain is built from TRBV5-8 and TRBJ2-2, with D perhaps given as TRBD1 or TRBD2 (5 bases each). CDR3 length equals 17 residues. Germline V gene data show CDR1 as SGHTS and CDR2 as YDEGEE. The germline V and J ends were trimmed by 4 bases and 2 bases, with 18 bases remaining between them. The CDR3 protein is CASSRNSGTVNTGELFF. In nucleotides, the CDR3 is TGTGCCAGCAGCCGAAATTCTGGGACGGTAAACACCGGGGAGCTGTTTTTT.

V is TRBV13 and J is TRBJ2-7; D unclear. Germline loops: CDR1 PRHDT, CDR2 FYEKMQ (reference sequence). Trimming shortened V by 8 bases and J by 2 bases, and 10 bases separated the two germline ends. The CDR3 covers 12 residues. CDR3 nucleotide sequence: TGTGCCAGCGGCAGGTCCCCCTACGAGCAGTACTTC. This codes for CASGRSPYEQYF.

The rearrangement links TRBV5-1 to TRBJ1-1; 7 bases line up with TRBD1. The length of the CDR3 is 15 residues. The germline gives CDR1 SGHRS, CDR2 YFSETQ. The trim removed 1 base at V and 6 bases at J, leaving 9 bases unmatched. CDR3 residues: CASSLREGASAEAFF. The CDR3 DNA sequence: TGCGCCAGCAGCTTGCGGGAGGGGGCGAGCGCTGAAGCTTTCTTT.

This chain uses TRBV5-6 with TRBJ2-7; TRBD2 matches 10 bases. The germline gives CDR1 SGHDT, CDR2 YYEEEE. The junction had 6 bases not matched to a gene; V was cut back by 4 bases and J by 2 bases. The CDR3 has 15 residues. The CDR3: CASSKTSGTTYEQYF. CDR3 in DNA: TGTGCCAGCAGCAAAACTAGCGGGACGACCTACGAGCAGTACTTC. The full variable domain, with the rest looked up from reference TRBV5-6 and TRBJ2-7, is DAGVTQSPTHLIKTRGQQVTLRCSPKSGHDTVSWYQQALGQGPQFIFQYYEEEERQRGNFPDRFSGHQFPNYSSELNVNALLLGDSALYLCASSKTSGTTYEQYFGPGTRLTVT.

The rearrangement links TRBV7-2 to TRBJ2-5, with TRBD2 matching 12 bases. The trim removed 5 bases at V and 8 bases at J, leaving 9 bases unmatched. This CDR3 has 15 residues. Germline V gives CDR1 SGHTA, CDR2 FQGNSA. Here the CDR3 DNA reads TGTGCCAGCAGCCCACGACTAGCGGGGGCTGGTACCCAGTACTTC. Protein product: CASSPRLAGAGTQYF.

The DNA for the CDR3 is TGCGCCAGCAGCTTCGCAGGGGGCGCGGGCTCACCCCTCCACTTT. It translates to CASSFAGGAGSPLHF. The chain joins TRBV5-1 to TRBJ1-6, with 8 nucleotides matching TRBD1. The CDR3 sequence is 15 residues long. Germline V lookup: CDR1 SGHRS, CDR2 YFSETQ. V trimming: 2 bases; J trimming: 10 bases; junction bases outside the gene matches: 8. Using reference TRBV5-1 and TRBJ1-6 for the parts outside the CDR3, the full variable domain is KAGVTQTPRYLIKTRGQQVTLSCSPISGHRSVSWYQQTPGQGLQFLFEYFSETQRNKGNFPGRFSGRQFSNSRSEMNVSTLELGDSALYLCASSFAGGAGSPLHFGNGTRLTVT.

This chain connects TRBV19 to TRBJ1-5, with 7 positions matching TRBD1. Germline V CDR1 and CDR2: LNHDA, SQIVND (reference sequence). Trimming cost V 8 bases and J 2 bases; bases outside gene matches: 6. The length of the CDR3 is 14 residues. The CDR3 protein is CASVRQGGNQPQHF. The CDR3 nucleotides are TGTGCCAGTGTTCGACAGGGAGGCAATCAGCCCCAGCATTTT.

As for this clone: This sample includes further DNA sequences coding for the same CDR3. The chain carries TRBV6-6 and TRBJ2-3; 9 nucleotides agree with TRBD1. This CDR3 region has 15 residues. Germline loops: CDR1 MNHNY, CDR2 SVGAGI (reference sequence). The ends lost 5 bases at V and 1 base at J; junction bases unmatched: 4. The DNA for the CDR3 is TGTGCCAGCAGTCCCCGGGACAGGGGCACAGATACGCAGTATTTT. This gives the protein CASSPRDRGTDTQYF.

V is TRBV10-1 and J is TRBJ2-1; unclear D gene. Between the trimmed V and J ends, which lost 2 bases and 7 bases, there was a span of 9 bases. The germline V gene has CDR1 WNHNN and CDR2 SYGVQD (reference sequence). This CDR3 contains 13 residues. The chain's CDR3 is CASSEIGSNEQFF. For the CDR3, the DNA is TGCGCCAGCAGTGAGATTGGGTCAAATGAGCAGTTCTTC.

The chain uses TRBV9 and TRBJ2-3, with TRBD2 matching over 11 bases. The V gene's germline CDR1 is SGDLS and CDR2 YYNGEE. This CDR3 is built from 18 residues. The J segment lost 0 bases and the V segment lost 4 bases, leaving 10 bases of the junction unmatched. The DNA for the CDR3 is TGTGCCAGCAGCTCCAAGATACTAGCGGGGGTGAGCACAGATACGCAGTATTTT. Translating gives CASSSKILAGVSTDTQYF.

This chain uses TRBV2 with TRBJ2-7, with a tentative D call TRBD2 (5 bases). CDR1 and CDR2 (germline): SNHLY, FYNNEI. The CDR3 sequence is 13 residues long. The germline V and J ends were trimmed by 5 bases and 4 bases, with 12 bases remaining between them. This CDR3 is CASSPTRAYEQYF. In nucleotides, the CDR3 is TGTGCCAGCAGTCCCACGAGGGCGTACGAGCAGTACTTC.

The rearrangement joins TRBV7-2 to TRBJ1-1, with a tentative D call TRBD1 (6 bases). Germline values: CDR1 SGHTA, CDR2 FQGNSA. This CDR3 region has 15 residues. Between the trimmed V and J ends, which lost 1 base and 4 bases, there was a span of 13 bases. CDR3 amino acids: CASSLGRGASTEAFF. Written as DNA, the CDR3 is TGTGCCAGCAGCTTAGGGCGGGGGGCGAGCACTGAAGCTTTCTTT.

This rearrangement joins TRBV11-3 to TRBJ2-7; 10 bases line up with TRBD2. The CDR3 spans 17 residues. CDR1 SGHNT and CDR2 YENEEA come from the germline V gene. The J segment lost 0 bases and the V segment lost 1 base, leaving 6 bases of the junction unmatched. The CDR3 is CASSLGLAGVNSYEQYF. The CDR3 DNA is TGTGCCAGCAGCTTAGGGCTAGCGGGGGTCAACTCCTACGAGCAGTACTTC.

V and J are TRBV7-9 and TRBJ2-7, with 12 bases matching TRBD2. V was clipped by 3 bases and J by 3 bases; unmatched bases: 6. The germline V gene encodes CDR1 SEHNR and CDR2 FQNEAQ (reference sequence). The CDR3 has 16 residues. CDR3 DNA: TGTGCCAGCAGCTTTTGGACTAGCGGGGTTGACTACGAGCAGTACTTC. This gives the protein CASSFWTSGVDYEQYF.

The chain uses TRBV9 and TRBJ2-5; tentative D call: TRBD1 (6 bases). Trimming cost V 6 bases and J 1 base, with 16 bases left between them. This CDR3 has 15 amino acids. CDR1 SGDLS and CDR2 YYNGEE come from the germline V gene. The DNA for the CDR3 is TGTGCCAGCACCATTTCAGACAGGAGCCAAGAGACCCAGTACTTC. This codes for CASTISDRSQETQYF.

This chain uses TRBV5-1 with TRBJ1-3, with D unclear. The germline CDR1 and CDR2 sequences are SGHRS and YFSETQ. With 1 base removed from V and 2 bases from J, the gap between germline ends came to 10 bases. The CDR3 totals 15 residues. This chain's CDR3 is CASSLNVGTGNTIYF. CDR3 DNA: TGCGCCAGCAGCTTGAACGTAGGGACTGGAAACACCATATATTTT.

In this sample, this clone turned up a few times. This chain joins TRBV19 and TRBJ1-5, with 9 bases matching TRBD1. The CDR3 is 19 residues long. V trimming: 5 bases; J trimming: 2 bases; junction bases outside the gene matches: 16. Germline V gene lookup returns CDR1 LNHDA and CDR2 SQIVND (reference sequence). CDR3 sequence reads: CASSATPPSGTGRNQPQHF. The CDR3 nucleotides read TGTGCCAGTAGTGCCACTCCCCCCTCCGGGACAGGGCGCAATCAGCCCCAGCATTTT.

The rearrangement uses TRBV7-9 and TRBJ2-3, with D unclear. The CDR3 loop spans 14 amino acids. CDR1 is SEHNR, CDR2 FQNEAQ, per germline (reference sequence). With 3 bases removed from V and 2 bases from J, the gap between germline ends came to 9 bases. CDR3 protein: CASSFVPLTDTQYF. CDR3 nucleotide sequence: TGTGCCAGCAGCTTTGTTCCCCTCACAGATACGCAGTATTTT.

The gene calls are TRBV5-4 and TRBJ1-6; D ambiguous. The CDR3 has 16 amino acids. V lost 5 bases and J 0 bases, leaving 12 bases between the germline ends. CDR1 and CDR2 from the germline V gene are SGHNT and YYREEE (reference sequence). CDR3 DNA: TGTGCCAGCAGACATCGGACGGACTCCTATAATTCACCCCTCCACTTT. Its protein product is CASRHRTDSYNSPLHF.

This chain uses TRBV6-5 with TRBJ2-1; possible D gene TRBD1, 5 bases. Germline CDR1 reads MNHEY; CDR2 reads SVGAGI. Trimming removed 5 bases from V and 16 bases from J, with 21 bases in between. The CDR3 extends over 13 amino acids. The chain's CDR3 is CASSQLPTEPAFF. CDR3 nucleotides: TGTGCCAGCAGTCAACTACCGACAGAGCCGGCATTCTTC.

The chain links TRBV5-1 to TRBJ1-1; D is ambiguous. The CDR3 contains 13 residues. Trimming stripped 2 bases from V and 0 bases from J, with 5 bases between. Germline V lookup: CDR1 SGHRS, CDR2 YFSETQ. As DNA, the CDR3 is TGCGCCAGCAGCTTTGCCCTGAACACTGAAGCTTTCTTT. It translates to CASSFALNTEAFF.